By its share, the clone carrying this T cell receptor (beta chain) is medium-sized. These data belong to a study of T cells in Graves' hyperthyroidism and ophthalmopathy. The V and J ends lost 5 bases and 3 bases respectively, with 11 bases between them. Germline assignment: CDR1 SGHNT and CDR2 YENEEA. The CDR3 contains 13 residues. There were TCR beta CDR3 regions amplified from RNA transcripts. During a first-round RT-PCR of the TCR CDR3, the HTBI primer set was used. TCRdb re-called the multiplex PCR reads with MiXCR, one entry per CDR3 protein. The sample has over 450,000 distinct CDR3 sequences, approximately 15% seen once.

Sequenced sample: blood. The chain recombines TRBV11-3 with TRBJ2-7, with D perhaps TRBD1 (7 bases). This TCR was sampled from a woman between 18 and 29 years old with Graves' hyperthyroidism. For the CDR3, the DNA is TGTGCCAGCAGCCCAGGGGGGTTCTACGAGCAGTACTTC. It is translated as CASSPGGFYEQYF.